Listed here are 5 T cell receptor beta chains from one sample, sequenced in a study of CD8 T cells in ankylosing spondylitis. MiXCR, applied by TCRdb to the 5' RACE reads, yields one record per CDR3 protein. The sample records around 250,000 distinct CDR3 sequences, about 11% being singletons. Sequences were obtained from blood, either unsorted or a sorted T cell fraction (not recorded which). Receptors originate from a male donor with ankylosing spondylitis or in good health (not recorded which).

This clonotype was counted ten times or more. The J gene is TRBJ2-7, the V gene TRBV6-6, with TRBD1 identical over 7 bases. The CDR3 consists of 13 residues. The V and J ends lost 4 bases and 3 bases, in that order; junction bases with no gene match: 3. Germline-derived CDR1 and CDR2 are MNHNY and SVGAGI (reference sequence). The CDR3 is CASSSDRIYEQYF. For the CDR3, the DNA is TGTGCCAGCAGTTCGGACAGGATCTACGAGCAGTACTTC.

This clonotype was seen repeatedly, ten times or more. The rearrangement joins TRBV6-6 to TRBJ1-1; D is undetermined. Per germline, CDR1 MNHNY and CDR2 SVGAGI (reference sequence). V dropped 11 bases and J dropped 1 base, with 8 bases sitting between them. This CDR3 is built from 11 residues. CDR3 DNA sequence: TGTGCCCTCTCCAGGAACACTGAAGCTTTCTTT. As protein: CALSRNTEAFF.

This clonotype has ten or more counts. The V and J genes are TRBV5-1 and TRBJ2-2; 8 positions match TRBD2. Germline V gene data show CDR1 as SGHRS and CDR2 as YFSETQ. V lost 4 bases and J lost 3; bases outside the gene matches: 8. CDR3 length equals 16 residues. CDR3 protein: CASSRESGSYTGELFF. Written as DNA, the CDR3 is TGCGCCAGCAGCCGAGAGAGCGGGAGTTACACCGGGGAGCTGTTTTTT.

The table lists this clonotype with many counts. This chain joins TRBV13 and TRBJ2-1; weak D call: TRBD1 (6 bases). The germline CDR1 and CDR2 sequences are PRHDT and FYEKMQ (reference sequence). The CDR3 runs 12 residues. V lost 5 bases and J 7 bases, leaving 9 bases between the germline ends. This CDR3 reads CASSLQGNEQFF. For the CDR3, the DNA is TGTGCCAGCAGCCTACAGGGTAATGAGCAGTTCTTC.

The J gene is TRBJ2-1, the V gene TRBV12-2; the table names TRBD2, a call not compared with the DNA. TRBV12-2 is a known pseudogene. CDR3 length: 16 amino acids. The CDR3 protein is CASRLALRWGVDEQFF. The CDR3 region has the DNA TGTGCAAGTCGCTTAGCTCTACGGTGGGGAGTGGATGAGCAGTTCTTC.